This entry concerns a single T cell receptor beta chain. The data are from a study of blood T cell repertoires in COVID-19. Study-wide background: PBMCs, B-cell-depleted T cells, or T cells were the source of the cDNA or gDNA that made up the material.

Seattle patient enrollment occurred during active infection, with longitudinal follow-up thereafter. Produced via immunoSEQ multiplex PCR; TCRdb's table is partial and in-frame only. The data show about 230,000 clones, approximately 86% seen once. The germline gives CDR1 LNHDA, CDR2 SQIVND (reference sequence). Trimming pared 4 bases from V and 4 bases from J, leaving 15 bases between. The CDR3 extends over 15 amino acids. Sequenced sample: peripheral blood. The rearrangement links TRBV19 to TRBJ2-3; possible D gene TRBD2, 5 bases. The TCR originated in a woman aged 25-40 years with COVID-19, enrolled during active disease. The CDR3 region is CASSTPAAPADTQYF. DNA for the CDR3: TGTGCCAGTAGTACCCCAGCGGCGCCGGCAGATACGCAGTATTTT.